This TCR beta chain appears in the sequencing data of a study of identical twins. The V gene lost 7 bases and the J gene lost 3 bases, with 16 bases spanning the gap. CDR1 and CDR2 from the germline V gene are SNHLY and FYNNEI. CDR3 size: 14 residues. The cDNA had a unique molecular identifier and a template-switch universal primer site. MiXCR was run by TCRdb on the 5' RACE reads, yielding one entry per CDR3 protein. Altogether 400,000 to 500,000 distinct CDR3 sequences are present, roughly 13% being singletons, with the ten largest covering about 0.97%. This same sample was also part of a study on yellow fever vaccine responses in identical twins.

Sequences were obtained from CD4+ T cells sorted from blood. This clonotype was sampled from a woman younger than 30 in good health. The chain employs TRBV2 and TRBJ2-7; D perhaps matches TRBD2 (6 bases). CDR3 loop: CASTTRGLNYEQYF. In DNA, the CDR3 is TGTGCCAGCACCACCCGGGGACTTAACTACGAGCAGTACTTC.